These T cell receptor beta chains were read from a single sample in a study of cytomegalovirus exposure and HLA in healthy donors. The table came from immunoSEQ multiplex PCR; TCRdb's copy has only in-frame clones and leaves some out. The repertoire has 150,000 to 200,000 clones, nearly 80% of them found once; the top ten carry roughly 6%. The source material was PBMCs. All receptors derive from a man aged 40-50 years in good health and CMV-seropositive. Each CDR3 is given with its conserved first and last residue. A D gene is named only where the DNA matches it firmly. Clone size is given for some rows only: seen once, a few or many times, or a class if the clone is expanded.

TRBV6-5	.	once	TRBJ2-3	TGTGCCAGCGGGTCCGGGACATTTAGCACAGATACGCAGTATTTT	CASGSGTFSTDTQYF
TRBV6-1	.	.	TRBJ2-1	TGTGCCAGCAGTGATAGTCCGACAGGCCAGTTCTTC	CASSDSPTGQFF
TRBV9	TRBD2	.	TRBJ2-3	TGTGCCAGCAGCGGCGCCGGGACTAGCGGTTCGGGAGATACGCAGTATTTT	CASSGAGTSGSGDTQYF
TRBV19	TRBD2	.	TRBJ2-3	TGTGCCAGTAGCAAAAATAGGGGACTAGCGGCTGGCACAGATACGCAGTATTTT	CASSKNRGLAAGTDTQYF
TRBV5-4	TRBD1	few	TRBJ1-2	TGTGCCAGCAGCTCCGACAGGGGGGGAGTTGGCTACACCTTC	CASSSDRGGVGYTF
TRBV28	.	.	TRBJ2-4	TGTGCCAGCAGTCTGTGGACAGAAAACATTCAGTACTTC	CASSLWTENIQYF
TRBV10-1	TRBD1	.	TRBJ2-7	TGCGCCAGCAGTGGACAGGGGGCGGGCTACGAGCAGTACTTC	CASSGQGAGYEQYF
TRBV5-5	.	.	TRBJ2-3	TGTGCCAGCAGCTTGCGAGGTCCAGATACGCAGTATTTT	CASSLRGPDTQYF
TRBV28	.	.	TRBJ1-1	TGTGCCAGCAGACCGGTCCCAGGAATGAACACTGAAGCTTTCTTT	CASRPVPGMNTEAFF
TRBV5-4	.	.	TRBJ2-3	TGTGCCAGCAGCATAAGCCGAGATACGCAGTATTTT	CASSISRDTQYF
TRBV11-3	.	.	TRBJ2-7	TGTGCCAGCAGCTCCGTAAGAGCCTACGAGCAGTACTTC	CASSSVRAYEQYF
TRBV5-4	TRBD1	once	TRBJ1-3	TGTGCCAGCAGGGGGATCGGACAGGGGTCTGGAAACACCATATATTTT	CASRGIGQGSGNTIYF
TRBV6-6	TRBD1	.	TRBJ2-2	TGTGCCAGCAGCATGGGACAGGCCGGCACCGGGGAGCTGTTTTTT	CASSMGQAGTGELFF
TRBV7-2	.	.	TRBJ1-2	TGTGCCAGCACCATCTCCGAGGGTAGGGATGGCTACACCTTC	CASTISEGRDGYTF
TRBV5-1	TRBD2	.	TRBJ2-1	TGCGCCAGCAGCTCCGGACTAGCGGGAGTAGCGCCCAATGAGCAGTTCTTC	CASSSGLAGVAPNEQFF
TRBV5-1	TRBD2	.	TRBJ2-1	TGCGCCAGCGAGGGACTAGCGGGAGGGGAGCAGTTCTTC	CASEGLAGGEQFF
TRBV5-4	TRBD1	.	TRBJ2-1	TGTGCCAGCAGCTGGGGGACAGGGACTTACAATGAGCAGTTCTTC	CASSWGTGTYNEQFF
TRBV7-6	.	.	TRBJ2-7	TGTGCCAGCAGCTTAGCGGCGGGGAACTACGAGCAGTACTTC	CASSLAAGNYEQYF
TRBV29-1	.	few	TRBJ2-5	TGCAGCGTTGAAGGTTTGGTGACAGATCAAGAGACCCAGTACTTC	CSVEGLVTDQETQYF
TRBV6-6	TRBD1	.	TRBJ2-7	TGTGCCAGCAGAAATACCGGGACAGGGGCCTACGAGCAGTACTTC	CASRNTGTGAYEQYF
TRBV28	TRBD1	once	TRBJ1-6	TGTGCCAGCAGTTTATCTAGGACAGGCTCTTCACCCCTCCACTTT	CASSLSRTGSSPLHF
TRBV11-3	.	few	TRBJ2-6	TGTGCCAGCAGCTTAGGCGTCGATCTAACTGGGGCCAACGTCCTGACTTTC	CASSLGVDLTGANVLTF
TRBV9	TRBD1	.	TRBJ1-2	TGTGCCAGCAGTCGGACAGGCGACAACTATGGCTACACCTTC	CASSRTGDNYGYTF
TRBV9	TRBD2	.	TRBJ2-1	TGTGCCAGCAGCGCACCGGGACTAGCGGACTACAATGAGCAGTTCTTC	CASSAPGLADYNEQFF
TRBV27	.	.	TRBJ2-2	TGTGCCAGCAGCAGGGTGGGACATCTGGGCACCGGGGAGCTGTTTTTT	CASSRVGHLGTGELFF
TRBV7-3	.	.	TRBJ2-2	TGTGCCAGCAGCTTAGACAGGCATACCGGGGAGCTGTTTTTT	CASSLDRHTGELFF
TRBV7-9	.	.	TRBJ1-1	TGTGCCAGCAGCTTAGTTTCCGAGTCCTCTGAAGCTTTCTTT	CASSLVSESSEAFF
TRBV19	TRBD2	.	TRBJ2-1	TGTGCCAGTAACGGACTAGCGGGAGATGACGGTCCCGAGCAGTTCTTC	CASNGLAGDDGPEQFF
TRBV9	.	.	TRBJ2-2	TGTGCCAGCAGCGTAGTAACAGGCCCCGGGGAGCTGTTTTTT	CASSVVTGPGELFF
TRBV18	TRBD1	.	TRBJ1-5	TGTGCCAGCTCGGAAGGACAGGGAAGGCTACAGCCCCAGCATTTT	CASSEGQGRLQPQHF
TRBV2	.	.	TRBJ1-3	TGTGCCAGCAGTGAGTTGCACCCTAACTCTGGAAACACCATATATTTT	CASSELHPNSGNTIYF
TRBV19	TRBD1	.	TRBJ2-7	TGTGCCAGTAGTATAGGGACAGGGTCCTACGAGCAGTACTTC	CASSIGTGSYEQYF
TRBV29-1	TRBD2	few	TRBJ2-2	TGCAGCGTTAAAGACGGGAGGGCTCTCACCGGGGAGCTGTTTTTT	CSVKDGRALTGELFF
TRBV10-3	TRBD2	once	TRBJ2-5	TGTGCCATCAGGACAGGTACTAGCGGGCAATTACAAGAGACCCAGTACTTC	CAIRTGTSGQLQETQYF
TRBV2	TRBD1	.	TRBJ2-7	TGTGCCAGCAGGGGGACAGGCTACGAGCAGTACTTC	CASRGTGYEQYF
TRBV28	.	few	TRBJ1-1	TGTGCCAGCAGGACTGAGGGGGGGGACGACACTGAAGCTTTCTTT	CASRTEGGDDTEAFF
TRBV28	.	.	TRBJ2-7	TGTGCCAGCAGACTCGACATCCCGGCCGGCGAGCAGTACTTC	CASRLDIPAGEQYF
TRBV4-1	.	.	TRBJ1-5	TGCGCCAGCAGCCAAGATTTGGCTAACACCCCGGGTAATCAGCCCCAGCATTTT	CASSQDLANTPGNQPQHF
TRBV11-3	.	.	TRBJ2-1	TGTGCCTCCTCGGGGAAAAGCTCCTACAATGAGCAGTTCTTC	CASSGKSSYNEQFF
TRBV5-4	TRBD2	.	TRBJ2-1	TGTGCCAGCAGCTTGGGCGGGAGGGCCGACAATGAGCAGTTCTTC	CASSLGGRADNEQFF
TRBV5-1	TRBD1	.	TRBJ2-5	TGCGCCAGCAGCTCCCCCGGGACAGGGAGAGAGACCCAGTACTTC	CASSSPGTGRETQYF
TRBV27	.	.	TRBJ2-1	TGTGCCAGCAGTTTAAGAGGAGGCGGCGATGAGCAGTTCTTC	CASSLRGGGDEQFF
TRBV7-9	TRBD1	.	TRBJ2-7	TGTGCCAGCAGCTTAGCAGACAGGGGGGACTACGAGCAGTACTTC	CASSLADRGDYEQYF
TRBV10-3	.	.	TRBJ2-5	TGTGCCACACGGGCCGGGGACCAAGAGACCCAGTACTTC	CATRAGDQETQYF
TRBV2	TRBD1	.	TRBJ2-7	TGTGCCAGCAGGACCGGGACAGGGACCTACGAGCAGTACTTC	CASRTGTGTYEQYF
TRBV23-1	.	.	TRBJ1-5	TGCGCCAGCGCGGCCTTAACACACCTCCTCTATAGCAATCAGCCCCAGCATTTT	CASAALTHLLYSNQPQHF
TRBV27	.	.	TRBJ1-1	TGTGCCAGCCGAAGGAGTGGGACAACGAACACTGAAGCTTTCTTT	CASRRSGTTNTEAFF
TRBV9	.	.	TRBJ2-3	TGTGCCAGCAGCGTAGCCATCACAGATACGCAGTATTTT	CASSVAITDTQYF
TRBV4-1	.	.	TRBJ1-1	TGCGCCAGCAGCCAAGTTGAGGGGGTCTTGGGCACTGAAGCTTTCTTT	CASSQVEGVLGTEAFF
TRBV28	.	.	TRBJ1-3	TGTGCCAGCAGTTTATCAGGGGATGGAAACACCATATATTTT	CASSLSGDGNTIYF
TRBV6-5	.	.	TRBJ1-1	TGTGCCAGCAGTTATGTTTGGCAGGGGAACACTGAAGCTTTCTTT	CASSYVWQGNTEAFF
TRBV7-9	TRBD1	.	TRBJ1-1	TGTGCCAGCAGCCCCAAGGGACAGCTGGAAGCTTTCTTT	CASSPKGQLEAFF